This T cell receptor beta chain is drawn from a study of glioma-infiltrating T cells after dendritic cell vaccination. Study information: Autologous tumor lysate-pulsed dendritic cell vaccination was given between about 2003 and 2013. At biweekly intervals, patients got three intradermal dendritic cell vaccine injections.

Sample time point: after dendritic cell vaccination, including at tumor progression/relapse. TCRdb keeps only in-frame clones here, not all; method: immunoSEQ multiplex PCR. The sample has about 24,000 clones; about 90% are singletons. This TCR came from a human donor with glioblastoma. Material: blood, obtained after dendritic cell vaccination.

CDR3 region: CAISESTKGTQYF. CDR3 bases: TGTGCCATCAGTGAGTCGACTAAAGGGACCCAGTACTTC. This chain links TRBV10-3 with TRBJ2-5; TRBD2 is a possible D gene (5 bases). CDR3 length: 13 residues. Germline V gives CDR1 ENHRY, CDR2 SYGVKD. V dropped 0 bases and J dropped 7 bases, with 9 bases sitting between them.